A selection of T cell receptor beta chains follows, all from one sample in a study of shared clonotypes between healthy human individuals. The repertoire was sequenced with immunoSEQ multiplex PCR; TCRdb's copy has only in-frame clones and lacks some. This table holds under 1,900,000 clones, 98% found once. Sample: naive CD4+ T cells sorted from blood. The receptors originated from a man aged 25-45 years in good health. Both conserved end residues are part of each CDR3. The D gene is left open where the match is weak. Some rows have no size entry. The others give once, few or many, or a class for an expanded clone.

j_call v_call clone_size d_call cdr3_nt cdr3_aa
TRBJ1-1 TRBV5-4 once TRBD1 TGTGCCAGCAGCTCGGGAGGGGACAGGGGCGCTGAAGCTTTCTTT CASSSGGDRGAEAFF
TRBJ2-3 TRBV4-1 - - TGCGCCAGCAGCCAAATTAAGAGATATAGCACAGATACGCAGTATTTT CASSQIKRYSTDTQYF
TRBJ2-1 TRBV5-5 - TRBD2 TGTGCCAGCAGCCACGGACTAGCGGGTTCCTACAATGAGCAGTTCTTC CASSHGLAGSYNEQFF
TRBJ2-3 TRBV7-8 once TRBD1 TGTGCCAGCAGCAGGACAGGGGGAGCCGATACGCAGTATTTT CASSRTGGADTQYF
TRBJ1-2 TRBV5-1 - - TGCGCCAGCAGCCCGCGAGGGGGGGGCTATGGCTACACCTTC CASSPRGGGYGYTF
TRBJ2-7 TRBV18 once - TGTGCCAGCTCACCCCCAGGCCCCTCCTACGAGCAGTACTTC CASSPPGPSYEQYF
TRBJ2-1 TRBV15 - - TGTGCCACCAGCAGAGATCAGGGGAGCGGCACCAATGAGCAGTTCTTC CATSRDQGSGTNEQFF
TRBJ1-2 TRBV29-1 - - TGCAGCGTTGGGCCAGCTGGAACCTTC CSVGPAGTF
TRBJ2-7 TRBV2 - TRBD1 TGTGCCAGCAATGCACAGGGGGCGGACGAGCAGTACTTC CASNAQGADEQYF
TRBJ1-2 TRBV28 - TRBD1 TGTGCCAGCAGTCTTCAGGGGGGCTATGGCTACACCTTC CASSLQGGYGYTF
TRBJ2-7 TRBV19 - TRBD1 TGTGCCAGTATGGACAGGGCCTACGAGCAGTACTTC CASMDRAYEQYF
TRBJ2-1 TRBV6-5 - - TGTGCCAGCAGTTACGAGTTCAAGGATGAGCAGTTCTTC CASSYEFKDEQFF
TRBJ2-7 TRBV7-9 - TRBD2 TGTGCCAGCAGCCCCGTAGCGGGAGTGGTGGTGCAGTACTTC CASSPVAGVVVQYF
TRBJ1-5 TRBV2 - - TGTGCCAGCAGGCGCCCAGGGGCTTTAGGAGATCAGCCCCAGCATTTT CASRRPGALGDQPQHF